The subject of this entry is one T cell receptor (beta chain). The source of the sample is a study of Ad26.COV2.S vaccination and SARS-CoV-2 variants. Study overall: The donor was enrolled in the Ad26.COV2.S arm of the COV1001 trial.

Germline V lookup: CDR1 SGHDT, CDR2 YYEEEE. V gave up 0 bases and J gave up 6 bases, with 12 bases separating them. The CDR3 length is 14 residues. Regarding treatment: 15 to 20 received Ad26.COV2.S at low or high dose, single or two shots; about 5 received placebo; per-sample allocation not given. Day 63 after the first vaccine or placebo injection was the time point for sampling. The shot given was an Ad26 vector that makes Wuhan-strain SARS-CoV-2 spike. Using immunoSEQ multiplex PCR, the repertoire was profiled, and TCRdb retains in-frame clones only, with some absent. Of about 410,000 clones in the sample, roughly nine tenths were seen once.

This rearrangement joins TRBV5-6 to TRBJ1-1; D ambiguous. This clonotype was sampled from a person between 18 and 65 years old who received the Ad26.COV2.S COVID-19 vaccine or a placebo. The specimen was peripheral blood, collected in a trial of Ad26.COV2.S vaccine versus placebo. The CDR3 here is CASSLVGRVAEAFF. CDR3 bases: TGTGCCAGCAGCTTGGTAGGGCGTGTCGCTGAAGCTTTCTTT.